These 23 T cell receptor beta chains came from one sample sequenced in a study of post-analysis software for immune sequencing data. Unique molecular identifiers were built into the TCR beta cDNA libraries. Using its own MiXCR run on the PCR reads, TCRdb lists one record per CDR3 protein. The data hold a few hundred thousand distinct CDR3 sequences, with roughly 36% observed a single time. Their specific antigens are unknown. Study-wide points: With TRBV5-6, TRBV5-1 and TRBV20-1 included, roughly five TRBV segments were more frequent in patients than in controls.

Material for sequencing was blood. Receptors originate from a girl aged 5-17 years with multiple sclerosis.

The V gene is TRBV9, the J gene TRBJ2-1, with TRBD2 identical over 8 bases. From germline, CDR1 is SGDLS and CDR2 YYNGEE. V lost 4 bases to trimming and J lost 4 bases; unmatched junction nucleotides: 16. This CDR3 contains 18 residues. CDR3 protein: CASSQGRPAGVLYNEQFF. The CDR3 DNA reads as TGTGCCAGCAGCCAAGGACGTCCAGCGGGAGTTCTGTACAATGAGCAGTTCTTC.

On this clonotype: The junction shows a germline mismatch at one end, possibly a read error. The V call is TRBV12-3 or TRBV12-4, the J call TRBJ2-3; TRBD2 matches 10 bases. This CDR3 contains 15 residues. The CDR3 DNA follows: TGTGCCAGCAGTCGATTAGCGGGGGGTTCAGATGCGCAGTATTTT. It codes for CASSRLAGGSDAQYF.

The V gene is TRBV27, the J gene TRBJ1-1, with D unresolved. The germline V gene encodes CDR1 MNHEY and CDR2 SMNVEV (reference sequence). Trimming removed 5 bases at V and 3 bases at J, with 13 bases between. The CDR3 is made up of 14 amino acids. CDR3 DNA sequence: TGTGCCAGCAGTCGTACAGCTAGGGACACTGAAGCTTTCTTT. This codes for CASSRTARDTEAFF.

This clonotype appeared a few times. The gene calls are TRBV5-1 and TRBJ1-1; a weak D match, TRBD1 (5 bases). There are 14 residues in the CDR3. V was cut by 4 bases and J by 1 base, with 11 bases left in between. CDR1 is SGHRS and CDR2 is YFSETQ in the germline V gene. The CDR3 reads CASSPWGGNTEAFF. Written as DNA, the CDR3 is TGCGCCAGCAGCCCTTGGGGGGGGAACACTGAAGCTTTCTTT.

The J gene is TRBJ1-2, the V gene TRBV24-1; 7 positions match TRBD1. Germline CDR1 and CDR2: KGHDR and SFDVKD. The CDR3 is 11 amino acids. The J segment lost 7 bases and the V segment lost 12 bases, leaving 7 bases of the junction unmatched. The CDR3 DNA reads as TGTGCCCCTCGACAGGGTTGTGGCTACACCTTC. Amino acid sequence: CAPRQGCGYTF.

This clonotype was counted between two and nine times. This chain connects TRBV6-1 to TRBJ2-7; tentatively, D is TRBD1 (7 bases). Germline lookup yields CDR1 MNHNS and CDR2 SASEGT. The CDR3 covers 15 residues. The ends were cut back, 4 bases at V and 0 bases at J, with 13 bases in the middle. The CDR3 protein is CASSGGTAYSYEQYF. The CDR3 nucleotides are TGTGCCAGCAGTGGCGGGACAGCTTACTCCTACGAGCAGTACTTC.

This clonotype was seen a handful of times. V gene TRBV20-1 combines with J gene TRBJ2-3, with D unclear. Germline CDR1 and CDR2: DFQATT and SNEGSKA (reference sequence). The CDR3 length is 14 residues. V lost 3 bases and J 8 bases, leaving 18 bases between the germline ends. The CDR3: CSARGPTQSLTQYF. Here the CDR3 DNA reads TGCAGTGCTAGGGGCCCAACACAAAGCCTTACGCAGTATTTT.

This clonotype was recorded a few times. The gene calls are TRBV6-2 or TRBV6-3 and TRBJ2-5; 10 positions agree with TRBD2. With 6 bases clipped from V and 5 bases from J, the junction kept 9 bases outside the gene matches. This CDR3 is built from 15 residues. The germline CDR1 and CDR2 sequences are MNHEY and SVGEGT. The CDR3 spells CASRASGGAAETQYF. The CDR3 nucleotides are TGTGCCAGCAGGGCGAGCGGGGGGGCCGCGGAGACCCAGTACTTC.

J is TRBJ2-3 and V is TRBV10-3; 8 bases match TRBD1. The CDR3 sequence is 14 residues long. J was trimmed by 2 bases and V by 8 bases; bases with no gene match: 6. The germline V gene encodes CDR1 ENHRY and CDR2 SYGVKD. The CDR3 coding sequence is TGTGCCATCTCGGACAGGGTGGCCACAGATACGCAGTATTTT. Its translation is CAISDRVATDTQYF.

This clonotype was picked up a small number of times. The chain employs TRBV7-8 and TRBJ2-1, with TRBD1 as a possible D gene (6 bases). CDR1 and CDR2 from the germline V gene are SGHVS and FQNEAQ. V dropped 6 bases and J dropped 7 bases, with 16 bases sitting between them. The CDR3 runs to 14 residues. In DNA form, the CDR3 reads TGTGCCAGCAGTCCAGGGGTGGGGATGAATGAGCAGTTCTTC. Its protein product is CASSPGVGMNEQFF.

The chain couples TRBV2 to TRBJ2-2; TRBD1 matches 9 bases. V dropped 5 bases and J dropped 7; count of bases not matched to a gene: 5. From germline, CDR1 is SNHLY and CDR2 FYNNEI. This CDR3 region has 14 residues. The DNA for the CDR3 is TGTGCCAGCAGTCCCGACAGGGGGTACGGGGAGCTGTTTTTT. This translates into CASSPDRGYGELFF.

The chain employs TRBV6-2 or TRBV6-3 and TRBJ2-1; D might be TRBD1 (7 bases). This CDR3 contains 17 residues. The ends were cut back, 2 bases at V and 8 bases at J, with 22 bases in the middle. The germline CDR1 and CDR2 sequences are MNHEY and SVGEGT. As DNA, the CDR3 is TGTGCCAGCAGTTACATAAACCCCAGGGGGGCCACCTATGAGCAGTTCTTC. Translated: CASSYINPRGATYEQFF.

This rearrangement joins TRBV5-5 to TRBJ2-3, with 10 bases that match TRBD2. The V gene end was trimmed by 3 bases and the J gene end by 13 bases; junction bases not matched to a gene: 8. The CDR3 consists of 13 residues. The germline V gene encodes CDR1 SGHKS and CDR2 YYEKEE (reference sequence). CDR3 bases: TGTGCCAGCAGCTGGAGCGGGGGGGCTTTGGAGTATTTT. Translating it yields CASSWSGGALEYF. Full variable domain (outside the CDR3, taken from reference TRBV5-5 and TRBJ2-3): DAGVTQSPTHLIKTRGQQVTLRCSPISGHKSVSWYQQVLGQGPQFIFQYYEKEERGRGNFPDRFSARQFPNYSSELNVNALLLGDSALYLCASSWSGGALEYFGPGTRLTVL.

As concerns this clonotype: A much larger clone differs by one base, so this may be a read error. The chain links TRBV10-3 to TRBJ1-5, with D perhaps matching TRBD1 (5 bases). Germline-derived CDR1 and CDR2 are ENHRY and SYGVKD. Trimming pared 0 bases from V and 3 bases from J, leaving 15 bases between. The CDR3 runs 17 residues. CDR3 in DNA: TGTGCCATCAGTGAGTCCCCAGGGCGGAGTGCCAATCAGCCCCAGCATTTT. Protein product: CAISESPGRSANQPQHF.

In this sample, this clonotype turned up once. This sequence joins TRBV2 and TRBJ2-5, with D perhaps matching TRBD1 or TRBD2 (5 bases each). The DNA end is more similar to TRBJ2-7, so the J call may be wrong. Germline CDR1 is SNHLY and CDR2 is FYNNEI. The CDR3 loop spans 13 amino acids. In DNA, the CDR3 is TGTGCCAGCAGTGAACCAGGGAGTGTCGAGCAGTACTTC. Its protein product is CASSEPGSVEQYF.

Only a few counts were recorded for this clonotype. The gene calls are TRBV20-1 and TRBJ2-2; TRBD1 matches at 7 bases. The trim removed 1 base at V and 0 bases at J, leaving 5 bases unmatched. The CDR3 covers 16 residues. CDR1 and CDR2 from the germline V gene are DFQATT and SNEGSKA (reference sequence). As DNA, the CDR3 is TGCAGTGCTAGAGCCCGACAGGGAACGAACACCGGGGAGCTGTTTTTT. Translating gives CSARARQGTNTGELFF.

Concerning this clonotype itself: This may come from a read error, since a much larger clone is one base off. The rearrangement uses TRBV7-3 and TRBJ2-1; 8 positions match TRBD2. This CDR3 spans 14 amino acids. The germline CDR1 and CDR2 sequences are SGHTA and FQGTGA. The CDR3 coding sequence is TGTACCAGCAGCTTGGGACTAGAGGGGAGGGAGCAGTTCTTC. Its translation: CTSSLGLEGREQFF.

This clonotype was seen many times. The chain has TRBV5-6 and TRBJ2-5; tentatively, D is TRBD2 (6 bases). In germline, CDR1 is SGHDT, CDR2 YYEEEE. Trimming shortened V by 4 bases and J by 11 bases, and 21 bases separated the two germline ends. CDR3 size: 14 residues. In DNA, the CDR3 is TGTGCCAGCAGCACCCGACACCTCCCGGGGGAGCAGTACTTC. Amino acid sequence: CASSTRHLPGEQYF.

The chain couples TRBV6-6 to TRBJ1-6, with D perhaps matching TRBD1 (5 bases). The CDR3 has 17 amino acids. Germline V lookup: CDR1 MNHNY, CDR2 SVGAGI (reference sequence). V was shortened by 1 base and J by 7 bases, with 17 bases between the two germline ends. The CDR3 nucleotides read TGTGCCAGCAGTTACTTGCCGGTGGGGCGCGAAAATTCACCCCTCCACTTT. Translating it yields CASSYLPVGRENSPLHF.

This clonotype was picked up a small number of times. The gene calls are TRBV6-1 and TRBJ1-5; 9 nucleotides agree with TRBD1. Looked up from germline, CDR1 is MNHNS and CDR2 is SASEGT. The CDR3 is made up of 18 amino acids. The ends lost 8 bases at V and 1 base at J; junction bases unmatched: 15. The DNA for the CDR3 is TGTGCCAGCGGCAGGCTGGGGACAGGGCTTGGGAGCAATCAGCCCCAGCATTTT. Translating it yields CASGRLGTGLGSNQPQHF.

The chain couples TRBV20-1 to TRBJ2-3; TRBD2 agrees at 9 bases. J lost 4 bases, V lost 5 bases, and 7 bases had no gene match. In germline, CDR1 is DFQATT, CDR2 SNEGSKA (reference sequence). The CDR3 spans 14 residues. The CDR3 reads CSADRGGAADTQYF. The CDR3, as DNA: TGCAGTGCTGATCGCGGGGGGGCCGCAGATACGCAGTATTTT.

This clonotype was seen a single time. The J gene is TRBJ1-2, the V gene TRBV6-2 or TRBV6-3; no reliable D call. The V end was cut by 6 bases, the J end by 0 bases, with 8 bases between. Germline CDR1 and CDR2: MNHEY and SVGEGT. This CDR3 is built from 13 residues. This CDR3 is CASRILANYGYTF. The CDR3 DNA reads TGTGCCAGCAGGATATTAGCTAACTATGGCTACACCTTC.

The chain joins TRBV15 to TRBJ1-5; 11 positions match TRBD1. CDR1 is LNHNV and CDR2 is YYDKDF in the germline V gene (reference sequence). V lost 2 bases, J lost 2 bases, and 8 bases stayed unmatched. This CDR3 has 18 residues. CDR3 sequence (DNA): TGTGCCACCAGCAGAAGGGGACAGGGGGGTAATCGCAATCAGCCCCAGCATTTT. Translation gives CATSRRGQGGNRNQPQHF. The full variable domain, rest sourced from reference TRBV15 and TRBJ1-5, is DAMVIQNPRYQVTQFGKPVTLSCSQTLNHNVMYWYQQKSSQAPKLLFHYYDKDFNNEADTPDNFQSRRPNTSFCFLDIRSPGLGDTAMYLCATSRRGQGGNRNQPQHFGDGTRLSIL.